A selection of T cell receptor beta chains follows, all from one sample in a study of shared clonotypes between healthy human individuals. Repertoires were generated with immunoSEQ multiplex PCR, while TCRdb's copy carries only in-frame clones and drops some. In the table there are about 870,000 clones, 80% to 95% of which are singletons. Sequenced material: naive CD8+ T cells sorted from blood. The source is a man aged 30-40 years in good health. Each CDR3 is given with its conserved first and last residue. D genes are given only for firm matches. Not all rows give a size; the values are once, few, many and, for expanded clones, a class.

d_call,clone_size,j_call,v_call,cdr3_nt,cdr3_aa
-,-,TRBJ2-7,TRBV9,TGTGCCAGCAGCGGGGGGACCTCCTACGAGCAGTACTTC,CASSGGTSYEQYF
-,-,TRBJ2-2,TRBV2,TGTGCCAGCAGTGAGTGGGGATCCATCACCGGGGAGCTGTTTTTT,CASSEWGSITGELFF
-,-,TRBJ2-2,TRBV2,TGTGCCAGCAGCCTGGGGAGCGGCCCGAACACCGGGGAGCTGTTTTTT,CASSLGSGPNTGELFF
TRBD1,-,TRBJ2-5,TRBV11-2,TGTGCCAGCAGCTTGGGGACAGGAGAGACCCAGTACTTC,CASSLGTGETQYF
-,-,TRBJ1-1,TRBV20-1,TGTAGGTACGGGATGAACACTGAAGCTTTCTTT,CRYGMNTEAFF
-,-,TRBJ2-1,TRBV19,TGTGCCAGTAGTATAAGCTACAGGGCTTGGGACAATGAGCAGTTCTTC,CASSISYRAWDNEQFF
-,once,TRBJ1-1,TRBV7-9,TGTGCCAGCAGCCTAGGGGGGGTTTCCACTGAAGCTTTCTTT,CASSLGGVSTEAFF
-,-,TRBJ2-1,TRBV18,TGTGCCAGCTCACCCAGTCAGGGTTACAATGAGCAGTTCTTC,CASSPSQGYNEQFF
-,-,TRBJ1-2,TRBV9,TGTGCCAGCAGCGTAGCTACGAGCACTCGGGGTGGCTACACCTTC,CASSVATSTRGGYTF
TRBD2,-,TRBJ2-1,TRBV27,TGTGCCAGCAGTTTTGTCCCGGGACTAGCGGGAGTGGGGATGAATGAGCAGTTCTTC,CASSFVPGLAGVGMNEQFF
-,-,TRBJ1-2,TRBV29-1,TGCAGCGTTGACAGATCGGAGGGATACTATGGCTACACCTTC,CSVDRSEGYYGYTF
TRBD1,-,TRBJ2-5,TRBV4-1,TGCGCCAGCAGCCAACCAGGACAGGGCCAAGAGACCCAGTACTTC,CASSQPGQGQETQYF
-,-,TRBJ2-1,TRBV10-1,TGCGCCAGCAGTGAGTCAGTTAGCGGTATGGTCAAAAGCTCCTACAATGAGCAGTTCTTC,CASSESVSGMVKSSYNEQFF
-,-,TRBJ2-1,TRBV27,TGTGCCAGCACCGACGGGAGCCCCTACAATGAGCAGTTCTTC,CASTDGSPYNEQFF
TRBD1,-,TRBJ2-7,TRBV6-1,TGTGCTGGGGGGACAGGGGGTTTCTACGAGCAGTACTTC,CAGGTGGFYEQYF
-,-,TRBJ2-7,TRBV10-3,TGTGCCATCAGTGAGGCCGCTTACGAGCAGTACTTC,CAISEAAYEQYF
TRBD2,-,TRBJ2-1,TRBV27,TGTGCCAGCAGTCCCTACCGTGGGAGGGGCGATGAGCAGTTCTTC,CASSPYRGRGDEQFF
-,-,TRBJ2-5,TRBV7-8,TGTGCCAGCAGCTTAGCAAGGGGGTGGCAAGAGACCCAGTACTTC,CASSLARGWQETQYF
-,once,TRBJ2-3,TRBV7-9,TGTGCCAGCGTAGGGACCGGGTTTTTCACAGATACGCAGTATTTT,CASVGTGFFTDTQYF
-,many,TRBJ2-1,TRBV28,TGTGCCAGCAGTCGCCTCGGAGAGCAGTTCTTC,CASSRLGEQFF
-,-,TRBJ2-7,TRBV27,TGTGCCAGCAGTTCTCTCACCGGGTCCGAGCAGTACTTC,CASSSLTGSEQYF
-,-,TRBJ1-5,TRBV7-7,TGTGCCAAGTTGAAGACGGTTTATAGCAATCAGCCCCAGCATTTT,CAKLKTVYSNQPQHF
-,-,TRBJ1-2,TRBV5-6,TGTGCCAGCACCCACCTGAGCCGGCGGGGCTATGGCTACACCTTC,CASTHLSRRGYGYTF
TRBD1,once,TRBJ2-7,TRBV29-1,TGCAGCGTTGAAAAACGTCAGGGGGACGAGCAGTACTTC,CSVEKRQGDEQYF
TRBD2,once,TRBJ2-3,TRBV29-1,TGCAGCGTTGAGGGCCGGACTAGCGGAGATACGCAGTATTTT,CSVEGRTSGDTQYF
TRBD1,-,TRBJ2-1,TRBV7-9,TGTGCCAGCAGCCAGGGGACAGGGGGCGTAGGGAATGAGCAGTTCTTC,CASSQGTGGVGNEQFF
-,-,TRBJ2-4,TRBV7-9,TGTGCCAGCAGCCCCCCCTTAAACATTCAGTACTTC,CASSPPLNIQYF
-,-,TRBJ2-7,TRBV5-1,TGCGCCAGCAGCTTGAGGTCAAACCTCCCAGGGTACGAGCAGTACTTC,CASSLRSNLPGYEQYF
TRBD1,-,TRBJ2-3,TRBV5-5,TGTGCCAGCAGCCAAGGGACAGGGGGCACAGATACGCAGTATTTT,CASSQGTGGTDTQYF
-,once,TRBJ2-7,TRBV30,TGTGCCTGGAGTGTTGGGCCCTCCTACGAGCAGTACTTC,CAWSVGPSYEQYF
-,-,TRBJ1-1,TRBV4-3,TGCGCCAGCAGCCAAGATCTTGAAGCAGAAGCTTTCTTT,CASSQDLEAEAFF
-,once,TRBJ2-7,TRBV30,TGTGCCTGGGGAGGGGGTGTCTACGAGCAGTACTTC,CAWGGGVYEQYF
-,-,TRBJ1-2,TRBV30,TGTGCCTGGAGCGACGGGGACCTCATTAACTATGGCTACACCTTC,CAWSDGDLINYGYTF
-,-,TRBJ2-5,TRBV27,TGTGCCAGCACCCCCCTTGGGGACTCAGGAGAGACCCAGTACTTC,CASTPLGDSGETQYF
TRBD2,-,TRBJ2-1,TRBV4-3,TGCGCCAGCAGCCAGATAAGCGGGGGTCTCTACAATGAGCAGTTCTTC,CASSQISGGLYNEQFF
-,-,TRBJ1-1,TRBV4-3,TGCGCCAGCAGCCAAGATAGTGGGGGGAGCACTGAAGCTTTCTTT,CASSQDSGGSTEAFF
-,-,TRBJ1-2,TRBV9,TGTGCCAGCAGCGTAGGTGGAAACTATGGCTACACCTTC,CASSVGGNYGYTF
TRBD1,-,TRBJ1-4,TRBV6-1,TGTGCCACCGGGACAGGGGTTAATGAAAAACTGTTTTTT,CATGTGVNEKLFF
TRBD1,once,TRBJ2-7,TRBV29-1,TGCAGCGTTGAAGCCCCACGGGCAGGACAGGCCTCCTACGAGCAGTACTTC,CSVEAPRAGQASYEQYF
-,-,TRBJ2-7,TRBV6-1,TGTGCCAGCAATACAGCGACGAGCTCCTACGAGCAGTACTTC,CASNTATSSYEQYF
-,-,TRBJ1-1,TRBV10-3,TGTGCCATCAGCGACATGGACAGTCGGACTGAAGCTTTCTTT,CAISDMDSRTEAFF